This is a list of T cell receptor beta chains from one sample in a study of T cell responses to AZD1222 COVID-19 vaccine. Measured with immunoSEQ multiplex PCR; TCRdb has only the in-frame clones, and not every one. The sample contains under 200,000 clones, roughly 89% of which appear only once. Sequences were derived from peripheral blood, sampled 28 days after the second AZD1222 dose. Receptors were obtained from an adult who received the AZD1222 COVID-19 vaccine. The CDR3 runs from the conserved cysteine through the conserved F or W. The D gene is left open where the match is weak. Size values are once, few and many counts, or a class for expanded clones, and some rows have none.

abundance	v_gene	j_gene	d_gene	CDR3aa	CDR3nt
NA	TRBV7-9	TRBJ1-1	NA	CASSLGSLGTSGAFF	TGTGCCAGCAGCTTAGGTTCACTGGGGACAAGTGGGGCTTTCTTT
few	TRBV6-5	TRBJ1-5	TRBD1	CASSSTGGRGNQPQHF	TGTGCCAGCAGTTCCACAGGGGGCAGAGGCAATCAGCCCCAGCATTTT
NA	TRBV6-5	TRBJ1-2	NA	CASTLGEGGGYTF	TGTGCCAGCACCCTGGGGGAGGGCGGTGGCTACACCTTC
NA	TRBV6-1	TRBJ1-5	NA	CASSEEGGDWGNQPQHF	TGTGCCAGCAGTGAAGAGGGCGGGGACTGGGGCAATCAGCCCCAGCATTTT
NA	TRBV5-6	TRBJ2-5	NA	CASSLGRETQYF	TGTGCCAGCAGCTTAGGGCGAGAGACCCAGTACTTC
NA	TRBV12-5	TRBJ1-1	TRBD1	CASGSRNAGTVNTEAFF	TGTGCTAGTGGTTCTAGAAACGCCGGGACAGTTAACACTGAAGCTTTCTTT
NA	TRBV2	TRBJ2-1	NA	CASRWDKNNEQFF	TGTGCCAGCAGGTGGGACAAGAACAATGAGCAGTTCTTC
NA	TRBV28	TRBJ2-3	NA	CASSLRAGRGVDTQYF	TGTGCCAGCAGTTTAAGGGCAGGTCGCGGAGTAGATACGCAGTATTTT
NA	TRBV4-3	TRBJ2-7	TRBD1	CASSLEPTDRVNEQYF	TGCGCCAGCAGCCTCGAGCCCACCGACAGGGTCAACGAGCAGTACTTC
NA	TRBV14	TRBJ2-2	TRBD1	CASSPGQGAIGELFF	TGTGCCAGCAGCCCGGGACAGGGGGCCATCGGGGAGCTGTTTTTT
NA	TRBV15	TRBJ1-1	NA	CATSSNHQITEAFF	TGTGCCACCAGCTCGAATCACCAAATCACTGAAGCTTTCTTT
NA	TRBV27	TRBJ2-3	NA	CASSSRTDTQYF	TGTGCCAGCAGTTCGCGCACAGATACGCAGTATTTT
NA	TRBV15	TRBJ1-2	TRBD1	CATSSPGTADGGYGYTF	TGTGCCACCAGCAGCCCCGGGACAGCCGACGGAGGCTATGGCTACACCTTC
NA	TRBV29-1	TRBJ1-1	NA	CSVVRGAGRGEAFF	TGCAGCGTTGTTAGAGGGGCAGGCCGGGGTGAAGCTTTCTTT
NA	TRBV5-1	TRBJ2-7	NA	CASSPRVGREQYF	TGCGCCAGCAGCCCGAGGGTGGGGCGCGAGCAGTACTTC
few	TRBV7-2	TRBJ1-1	NA	CASSLGQSRTEAFF	TGTGCCAGCAGCCTTGGACAGAGTCGCACTGAAGCTTTCTTT
NA	TRBV27	TRBJ2-7	TRBD1	CASSFGTGGREQYF	TGTGCCAGCAGTTTTGGGACAGGGGGCCGCGAGCAGTACTTC
NA	TRBV6-2/TRBV6-3	TRBJ1-4	NA	CASSFQPPEKLFF	TGTGCCAGCAGTTTCCAGCCCCCTGAAAAACTGTTTTTT
NA	TRBV7-2	TRBJ1-5	TRBD1	CASRRTGSNQPQHF	TGTGCCAGCAGGAGGACAGGGTCAAATCAGCCCCAGCATTTT
NA	TRBV11-2	TRBJ1-1	NA	CASSTSGTEAFF	TGTGCCAGCAGCACCTCCGGGACTGAAGCTTTCTTT
NA	TRBV15	TRBJ2-5	TRBD2	CATSRVNAAGEGETQYF	TGTGCCACCAGCAGAGTTAACGCAGCGGGGGAAGGAGAGACCCAGTACTTC
NA	TRBV19	TRBJ1-5	NA	CASSMVGFSNQPQHF	TGTGCCAGTAGTATGGTTGGGTTTAGCAATCAGCCCCAGCATTTT
NA	TRBV7-2	TRBJ2-1	NA	CASSLRDSNGYNEQFF	TGTGCCAGCAGCCTCCGTGACTCCAACGGGTACAATGAGCAGTTCTTC
NA	TRBV2	TRBJ1-2	NA	CASSMVKSYGYTF	TGTGCCAGCAGCATGGTCAAGAGCTATGGCTACACCTTC
NA	TRBV21-1	TRBJ2-1	NA	CASSKAQDNEQFF	TGTGCCAGCAGCAAAGCACAGGATAATGAGCAGTTCTTC
NA	TRBV5-1	TRBJ2-7	NA	CASSGRGSLTYEQYF	TGCGCCAGCAGCGGTCGGGGTTCCCTTACCTACGAGCAGTACTTC
NA	TRBV5-4	TRBJ2-7	NA	CASSLQGYEQYF	TGTGCCAGCAGCTTACAGGGTTACGAGCAGTACTTC
NA	TRBV2	TRBJ2-3	TRBD2	CASSYSGGRDTQYF	TGTGCCAGCAGTTATAGCGGGGGTCGGGATACGCAGTATTTT
once	TRBV29-1	TRBJ1-1	NA	CSVCIGQRNTEAFF	TGCAGCGTCTGCATTGGACAGAGAAACACTGAAGCTTTCTTT
NA	TRBV5-6	TRBJ2-3	TRBD1	CASSLDYRGRDADTQYF	TGTGCCAGCAGCTTGGATTACAGGGGGCGGGATGCAGATACGCAGTATTTT
NA	TRBV7-2	TRBJ2-7	NA	CASSPIPPGLSYEQYF	TGTGCCAGCAGCCCAATCCCACCGGGACTCTCCTACGAGCAGTACTTC
NA	TRBV4-3	TRBJ1-1	NA	CASSQERGEKAFF	TGCGCCAGCAGCCAAGAACGTGGCGAGAAAGCTTTCTTT
once	TRBV6-4	TRBJ1-2	TRBD1	CASSDSGTGVRGYTF	TGTGCCAGCAGTGACTCCGGGACAGGGGTGAGAGGCTACACCTTC
NA	TRBV5-4	TRBJ2-5	TRBD2	CASSLVGRGMLGYQETQYF	TGTGCCAGCAGCTTGGTGGGGCGGGGGATGCTCGGCTACCAAGAGACCCAGTACTTC
NA	TRBV7-8	TRBJ1-1	NA	CASSRYSPSQGRTEAFF	TGTGCCAGCAGCCGTTATTCCCCCTCTCAAGGGAGGACTGAAGCTTTCTTT
NA	TRBV7-9	TRBJ1-4	NA	CASSLDVRNEKLFF	TGTGCCAGCAGCTTAGACGTGCGAAACGAAAAACTGTTTTTT
NA	TRBV7-6	TRBJ1-2	TRBD1	CASSLDPATGDYGYTF	TGTGCCAGCAGCTTAGATCCCGCGACAGGGGATTATGGCTACACCTTC
NA	TRBV5-8	TRBJ1-3	TRBD1	CASRKTGTGGNTIYF	TGTGCCAGCAGAAAGACCGGGACAGGGGGAAACACCATATATTTT
NA	TRBV6-5	TRBJ2-7	NA	CASRTQGSYEQYF	TGTGCCAGCAGAACCCAGGGCTCCTACGAGCAGTACTTC
few	TRBV5-5	TRBJ1-6	TRBD1	CASSSPGQGAGSPLHF	TGTGCCAGCAGCTCCCCGGGACAGGGGGCAGGGTCACCCCTCCACTTT
NA	TRBV19	TRBJ1-2	NA	CASSIQEGSYGYTF	TGTGCCAGTAGTATACAGGAGGGTAGCTATGGCTACACCTTC
NA	TRBV7-2	TRBJ2-7	NA	CASSPDGYYEQYF	TGTGCCAGCAGCCCTGACGGATACTACGAGCAGTACTTC
NA	TRBV2	TRBJ1-2	NA	CASMEGGDPRGNYGYTF	TGTGCCAGCATGGAGGGCGGGGACCCACGAGGGAACTATGGCTACACCTTC
NA	TRBV5-1	TRBJ2-5	NA	CASSLVSRDLQETQYF	TGCGCCAGCAGCTTGGTGAGCCGGGACTTGCAAGAGACCCAGTACTTC
NA	TRBV5-4	TRBJ1-2	TRBD1	CASSPRGQDFYGYTF	TGTGCCAGCAGCCCCCGGGGACAGGACTTCTATGGCTACACCTTC